The clone carrying this T cell receptor beta chain was observed a handful of times. The data were obtained in a study of graft-versus-host responses after intestinal transplantation. Study-wide background: The transplants performed in recipients were multivisceral, liver-intestinal, or isolated intestinal.

The assay was immunoSEQ multiplex PCR, and TCRdb's table has in-frame clones only and misses some. Altogether thousands of clones are present, 25% to 40% being singletons, with the ten largest covering 5.1%. CDR3 length: 18 residues. The V gene end was trimmed by 0 bases and the J gene end by 2 bases; junction bases not matched to a gene: 9. Germline V lookup: CDR1 LGHNA, CDR2 YNFKEQ. The V and J genes are TRBV4-2 and TRBJ2-1, with 8 bases fitting TRBD2. The sample consisted of alloreactive CD4+ T cells from a mixed lymphocyte reaction culture, taken before intestinal transplant. The subset here: CFSE-low proliferating T cells sorted from approximately 6-day pre-transplant mixed lymphocyte reaction (GvH or HvG direction). This receptor was obtained from a human patient who received an intestinal transplant. The CDR3 reads CASSQEHPRLAPYNEQFF. As DNA, the CDR3 is TGTGCCAGCAGCCAAGAACATCCTAGACTAGCGCCCTACAATGAGCAGTTCTTC.